The clone carrying this T cell receptor (beta chain) appeared many times. Its antigen is unidentified. This record comes from a study of early T cells in non-severe SARS-CoV-2 infection. Study summary: Whole-blood bulk RNA, unsorted, was sequenced, and chains were unpaired. Study conclusions and caveats: Missing private and CD4 specificities, VDJdb matching favored anti-spike CD8 responses.

CDR3 size: 19 residues. Trimming took off 0 bases at V and 7 bases at J, with 28 bases between the two ends. In germline, CDR1 is GTSNPN, CDR2 SVGIG (reference sequence). Attached unique molecular identifiers marked individual cDNA molecules. TCRdb analysed the 5' RACE reads with MiXCR anew, one entry per CDR3 protein. The sample lists 75,000 to 80,000 distinct CDR3 sequences, around 11% occurring once. This sequence was found in an adult who was a healthcare worker with PCR-confirmed SARS-CoV-2 infection or an uninfected control (not recorded which). The chain uses TRBV30 and TRBJ2-1, with D tentatively TRBD1 (7 bases). The source material was whole blood, sampled at baseline. CDR3 residues: CAWSVPGTEHRGRFNEQFF. Written as DNA, the CDR3 is TGTGCCTGGAGTGTACCCGGGACAGAGCACCGGGGGAGGTTTAATGAGCAGTTCTTC.